Below, 9 T cell receptor beta chains from the same sample are listed, as sequenced in a study of T cell repertoires in cytomegalovirus infection. TCRdb reprocessed the reads with MiXCR, giving one entry per CDR3 protein. The sample has about 680,000 distinct CDR3 sequences, 20% to 25% seen once. Material: CD8+ T cells from PBMCs. All receptors derive from a human donor in good health (CMV status not recorded). Some clones in this sample may be carry-over from other donors' samples.

The gene calls are TRBV23-1 and TRBJ2-7; no definite D call. TRBV23-1 counts as an open reading frame of uncertain function. Trimming took 1 base from V and 2 from J, leaving 15 bases between them. CDR3 size: 16 residues. This CDR3 is CASSQFETPRAYEQYF. The CDR3 DNA reads as TGCGCCAGCAGTCAATTTGAGACACCACGAGCCTACGAGCAGTACTTC.

V usage is TRBV5-1 and J usage is TRBJ1-1, with D maybe TRBD1 (5 bases). CDR3 size: 15 residues. Germline CDR1 reads SGHRS; CDR2 reads YFSETQ. V was pared by 4 bases and J by 1 base, with 14 bases between. Here the CDR3 DNA reads TGCGCCAGCAGCCCCCGGACGGGGACGAACACTGAAGCTTTCTTT. Translating gives CASSPRTGTNTEAFF.

This clonotype was observed at least ten times. The chain has TRBV4-2 and TRBJ2-7; 10 positions match TRBD1. With V trimmed by 4 bases and J by 3 bases, 6 bases remained unmatched. The CDR3 totals 15 residues. CDR1 and CDR2 from the germline V gene are LGHNA and YNFKEQ. In DNA, the CDR3 is TGTGCCAGCAGCCGAGGGACAGGGGATCTCTACGAGCAGTACGTC. Amino acid sequence: CASSRGTGDLYEQYV.

This clonotype appeared many times. V usage is TRBV15 and J usage is TRBJ2-7, with 10 bases fitting TRBD1. CDR3 length: 13 residues. V dropped 5 bases and J dropped 4; count of bases not matched to a gene: 2. Germline-derived CDR1 and CDR2 are LNHNV and YYDKDF (reference sequence). The CDR3 loop is CATSLDRGYEQYV. Here the CDR3 DNA reads TGTGCCACCAGCTTGGACAGGGGGTACGAGCAGTACGTC.

The V and J genes are TRBV7-9 and TRBJ2-3; 10 nucleotides align to TRBD2. With 6 bases clipped from V and 2 bases from J, the junction kept 17 bases outside the gene matches. CDR3 length: 19 residues. Germline V gene lookup returns CDR1 SEHNR and CDR2 FQNEAQ (reference sequence). Here the CDR3 DNA reads TGTGCCAGCAGAAGCCGACTATTCAGTCTAGCGGGGGACACAGATACGCAGTATTTT. Residues: CASRSRLFSLAGDTDTQYF.

The chain is built from TRBV2 and TRBJ2-1; D may be TRBD1 (6 bases). There are 15 residues in the CDR3. Trimming took 3 bases from V and 5 from J, leaving 14 bases between them. Germline V lookup: CDR1 SNHLY, CDR2 FYNNEI. The CDR3 DNA reads as TGTGCCAGCAGTGAGGGCTTGGGACAAGACAATGAGCAGTTCTTC. This gives the protein CASSEGLGQDNEQFF. Together with reference TRBV2 and TRBJ2-1, the CDR3 gives the full variable domain: EPEVTQTPSHQVTQMGQEVILRCVPISNHLYFYWYRQILGQKVEFLVSFYNNEISEKSEIFDDQFSVERPDGSNFTLKIRSTKLEDSAMYFCASSEGLGQDNEQFFGPGTRLTVL.

V and J are TRBV20-1 and TRBJ2-1; D perhaps matches TRBD2 (5 bases). Germline V CDR1 and CDR2: DFQATT, SNEGSKA (reference sequence). This CDR3 has 13 amino acids. V lost 2 bases and J 5 bases, leaving 10 bases between the germline ends. The CDR3 DNA reads as TGCAGTGCTAGAAGGACTTATCACAATGAGCAGTTCTTC. Translation: CSARRTYHNEQFF.

Only a few counts were recorded for this clonotype. The rearrangement uses TRBV12-3 or TRBV12-4 and TRBJ1-1; D unresolved. The V end lost 5 bases, the J end lost 2 bases, and 12 bases lay between the germline ends. This CDR3 is 14 amino acids long. The DNA of the CDR3 is TGTGCCAGCAGTATTTCCGGGAAAAACACTGAAGCTTTCTTT. This codes for CASSISGKNTEAFF.

This clonotype was found a few times. V is TRBV28 and J is TRBJ2-6, with 8 bases identical to TRBD1. The CDR3 loop spans 18 amino acids. V shed 3 bases and J 0 bases; nucleotides not matched to a gene: 7. Germline CDR1 reads MDHEN; CDR2 reads SYDVKM. In DNA, the CDR3 is TGTGCCAGCAGTTTGACAGGGGATTTATACTCTGGGGCCAACGTCCTGACTTTC. Amino acid sequence: CASSLTGDLYSGANVLTF.